The present entry profiles one T cell receptor beta chain with its context. The antigen is undetermined. The source of the sample is a study of cytomegalovirus exposure and HLA in healthy donors. This CDR3 is 15 amino acids long. CDR1 is SGHVS and CDR2 is FQNEAQ in the germline V gene. The germline V and J ends were trimmed by 7 bases and 5 bases, with 20 bases remaining between them. Study-level results: At a 0.05 false discovery rate, a later analysis found about 17,000 TCR beta sequences to be associated with HLA alleles. According to a later analysis, donors in an Asian-associated ancestry cluster reportedly had fewer N-insertions than the approximately 620-donor mean.

With 60 Vbeta and 13 Jbeta primers, the PCR was carried out. Some clones are missing from TCRdb's copy, which holds only in-frame ones; the method was immunoSEQ multiplex PCR. The sample gives 110,000 to 150,000 clones, around 72% of which show up once; 2.1% is in the top ten. Specimen: PBMCs. The clonotype originates from a man in his forties in good health and CMV-seronegative. The chain recombines TRBV7-8 with TRBJ2-5; D may be TRBD2 (5 bases). The CDR3 coding sequence is TGTGCCAGCAACACAGAGGGAACATCCCGGGAGACCCAGTACTTC. Protein sequence: CASNTEGTSRETQYF.